This TCR beta chain was observed in a study of CD8+ T cells in alopecia areata (dated by TCRdb to the late 2010s). Notes on the research overall: Treated patients were enrolled in an open-label pilot trial of oral tofacitinib at 5 to 10 mg twice daily for moderate-to-severe alopecia areata. Tofacitinib was given for 6 to 18 months, followed by 6 months of follow-up off drug to assess delayed response and recurrence. In treated patients, disease severity was measured using the SALT score, which gives the percentage of scalp surface area affected. The study used high-throughput TCRbeta sequencing to examine T cell clonal expansion in alopecia areata, in both the C3H/HeJ mouse model and human patients. Scalp tissue and sorted CD4+ and CD8+ peripheral blood T cells from patchy and totalis/universalis alopecia areata patients and from healthy controls were covered by human TCRbeta sequencing. Biopsies were taken from tofacitinib-treated patients at baseline and again at 4 and 24 weeks into treatment, and several of those patients also had a later scalp biopsy. Scalp clonality was compared across normal scalp (n=4), patchy alopecia areata scalp (n=8), and alopecia totalis/universalis scalp (n=8). RNA was extracted with the PAXgene miRNA kit for fixed scalp, the miRNeasy kit for PBMCs, and the RNeasy kit for mouse skin. TCRbeta CDR3 regions were amplified by immunoSEQ multiplex PCR using 35 Vbeta forward and 13 Jbeta reverse primers.

Here is what the overall study found, with its caveats: Unlike mouse skin, where gammadelta T cells dominate, normal human skin contains resident alphabeta T cells that get sequenced too, which complicates analysis of the scalp TCR repertoire. With tofacitinib, both scalp clonality and the number of expanded CD8+ clones among the top 100 scalp clones went down significantly. The treated cohort was small, with a single nonresponder, so links between baseline CD8+ expansion and response need larger studies. Many expanded lesional clones were found to persist in scalp and blood during tofacitinib treatment, and relapse after treatment cessation may be partly explained by this persistence. TCR sequences shared between patients were less clear than in mice, possibly partly because of HLA diversity in the patient population. Higher clonality and more expanded CD8+ clones were observed in lesional scalp than in normal scalp, particularly in alopecia totalis/universalis, a finding suggestive of antigenic drive.

Explained via the paper, the time point label denotes: around 4 weeks on oral tofacitinib. The treatment or condition label of this sample denotes: oral pan-JAK inhibitor, 5-10 mg twice daily. From alopecia areata patients, peripheral blood was collected along with lesional scalp punch biopsies. After PBMCs were isolated by density centrifugation and stained for CD3, CD4 and CD8, a FACSAria was used to sort CD4+ and CD8+ T cells. V and J are trimmed by 6 bases and 4 bases, and the gene matches miss 8 bases of the junction. Looking up the germline V gene yields CDR1 MGHDK and CDR2 SYGVNS. Including the terminal cysteine and phenylalanine, the CDR3 comprises 14 residues. Left in the record is the CDR3 DNA by itself, 42 bases read in frame from the first base. Points on this clone: What this receptor recognizes is not known. Per-base qualities were not stored, and no clone one base away is much larger.

The method was the immunoSEQ multiplex PCR assay. To provide template for TCR sequencing, every sample had RNA extracted and reverse transcribed into cDNA. SuperScript III was used to make first-strand cDNA, primed with a 2:1 mix of oligo-dT and random hexamers. Amplification bias was assessed with a synthetic immune receptor repertoire, and residual bias was removed computationally. The source study handled its data this way. Raw reads were preprocessed to remove errors, and CDR3 was defined according to IMGT conventions as the region from the conserved cysteine to phenylalanine. To get clonality, Shannon entropy was normalized by log2 of the number of productive unique TCRs and the result was subtracted from 1. Scalp TCRbeta sequences were cross-referenced with sorted blood CD4 and CD8 repertoires so that the CD4 or CD8 identity of scalp clones could be inferred. The source is immuneACCESS, and TCRdb retained only in-frame sequences with V and J called. Part of the clones is not carried over; for the studies checked, unresolved V genes explain less than half of this, and the remainder is unexplained. The V and J calls and clone size come from that table; D and trimming were worked out from the DNA. The sample includes 95,000 to 150,000 clones, with over 60% observed a single time. The top ten hold around 5.7% of the sample.

This receptor chain uses TRBV25-1 and TRBJ1-2; 7 central bases correspond to TRBD1. Specimen: CD4+ T cells sorted from blood, collected at week 4, from a patient treated with tofacitinib. The receptor comes from a human donor with alopecia areata. The CDR3 reads CASRGDREGYGYTF. The nucleotide sequence is TGTGCCAGCAGGGGCGACAGGGAGGGCTATGGCTACACCTTC.